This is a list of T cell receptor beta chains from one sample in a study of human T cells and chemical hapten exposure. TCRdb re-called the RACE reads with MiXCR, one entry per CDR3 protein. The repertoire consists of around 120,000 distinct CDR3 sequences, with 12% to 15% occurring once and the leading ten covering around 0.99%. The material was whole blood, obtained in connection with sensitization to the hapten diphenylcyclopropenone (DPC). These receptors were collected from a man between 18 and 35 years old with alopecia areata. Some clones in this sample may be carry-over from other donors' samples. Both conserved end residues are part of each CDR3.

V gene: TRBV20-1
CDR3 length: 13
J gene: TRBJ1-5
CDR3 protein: CSASGVSNQPQHF

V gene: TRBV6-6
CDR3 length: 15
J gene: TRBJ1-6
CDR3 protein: CASSYSGTAYSPLHF

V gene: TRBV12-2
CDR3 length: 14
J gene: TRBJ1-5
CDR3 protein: CASRLGYSNQPQHF

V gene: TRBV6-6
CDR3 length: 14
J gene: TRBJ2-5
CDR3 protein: CASKGGTDGETQYF

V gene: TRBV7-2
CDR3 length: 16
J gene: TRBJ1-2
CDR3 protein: CASSSGRVILSYGYTF

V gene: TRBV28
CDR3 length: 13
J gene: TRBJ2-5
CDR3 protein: CASSWWDDETQYF

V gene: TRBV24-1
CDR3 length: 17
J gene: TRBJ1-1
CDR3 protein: CATSDLPDRNANTEAFF

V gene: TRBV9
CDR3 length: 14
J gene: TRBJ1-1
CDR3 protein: CASSPRSARLEAFF

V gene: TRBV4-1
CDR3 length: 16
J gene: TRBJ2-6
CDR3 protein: CASRGTGGSGANVLTF

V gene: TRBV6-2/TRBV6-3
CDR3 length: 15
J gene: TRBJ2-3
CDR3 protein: CASSYLGTSTDTQYF

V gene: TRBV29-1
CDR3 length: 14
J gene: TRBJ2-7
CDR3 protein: CSVLGDTSSYEQYF

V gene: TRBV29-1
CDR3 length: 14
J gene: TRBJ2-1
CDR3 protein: CSVDKETVAGEQFF

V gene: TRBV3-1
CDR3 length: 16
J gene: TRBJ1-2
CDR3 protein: CASSQGSWTANYGYTF

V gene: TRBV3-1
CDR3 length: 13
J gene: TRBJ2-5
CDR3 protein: CASSQGTQETQYF

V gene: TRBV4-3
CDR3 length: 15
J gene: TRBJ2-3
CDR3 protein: CASSQSSGGGDTQYF

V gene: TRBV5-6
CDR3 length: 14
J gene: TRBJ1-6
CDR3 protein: CASSLRWENSPLHF

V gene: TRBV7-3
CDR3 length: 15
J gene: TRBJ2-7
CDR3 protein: CASSPTSGSSYEQYF

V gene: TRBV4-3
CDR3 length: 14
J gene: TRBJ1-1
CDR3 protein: CASSPRQGFTEAFF

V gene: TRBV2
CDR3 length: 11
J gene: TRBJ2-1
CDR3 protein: CASLVVNEQFF

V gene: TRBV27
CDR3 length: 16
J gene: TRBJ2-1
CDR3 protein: CASSLSGGRAYNEQFF

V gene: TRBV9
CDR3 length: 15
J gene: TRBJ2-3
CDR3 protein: CASSVGSQGTDTQYF

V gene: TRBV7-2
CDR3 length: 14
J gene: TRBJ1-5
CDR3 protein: CASSLGGFNQPQHF

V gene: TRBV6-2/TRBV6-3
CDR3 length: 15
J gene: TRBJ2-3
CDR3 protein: CASSYDGERTDTQYF

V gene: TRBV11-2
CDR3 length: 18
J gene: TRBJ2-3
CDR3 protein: CASSLVHPPRGKSDTQYF

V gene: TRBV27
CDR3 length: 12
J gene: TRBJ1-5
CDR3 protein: CASGQQHQPQHF

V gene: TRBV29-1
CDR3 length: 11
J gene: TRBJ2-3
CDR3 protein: CSVAQGGRQYF

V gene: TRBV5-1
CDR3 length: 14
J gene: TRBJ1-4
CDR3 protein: CASSLTGGREKLFF

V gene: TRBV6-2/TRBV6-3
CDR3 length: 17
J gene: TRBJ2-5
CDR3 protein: CASSYNRDRDRQETQYF

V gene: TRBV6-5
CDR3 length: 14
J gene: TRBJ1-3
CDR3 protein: CASSYRESTNTIYF

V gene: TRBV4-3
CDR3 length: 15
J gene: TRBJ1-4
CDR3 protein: CASSQIGQGKEKLFF

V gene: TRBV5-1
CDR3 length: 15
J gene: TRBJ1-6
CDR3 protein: CASSWDTGGNSPLHF

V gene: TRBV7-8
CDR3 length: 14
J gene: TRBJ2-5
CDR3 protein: CASGNGGPQETQYF

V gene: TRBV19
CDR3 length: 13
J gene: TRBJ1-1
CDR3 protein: CASSINGITEAFF

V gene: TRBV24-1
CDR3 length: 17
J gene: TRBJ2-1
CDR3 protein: CATSQYRDRPAFNEQFF

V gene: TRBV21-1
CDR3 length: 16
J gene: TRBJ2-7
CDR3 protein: CASSKEMHPSSYEQYF

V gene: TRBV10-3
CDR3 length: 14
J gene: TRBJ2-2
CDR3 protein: CATTSGATTGELFF

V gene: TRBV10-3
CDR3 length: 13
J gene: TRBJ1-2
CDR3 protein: CAISPIPQGGYTF

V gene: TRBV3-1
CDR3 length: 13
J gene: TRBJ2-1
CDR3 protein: CASSQASANEQFF

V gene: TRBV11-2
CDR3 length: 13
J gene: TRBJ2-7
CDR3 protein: CASSGGGVYEQYF

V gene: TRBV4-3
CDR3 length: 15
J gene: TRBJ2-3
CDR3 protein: CASSQDGTSTDTQYF

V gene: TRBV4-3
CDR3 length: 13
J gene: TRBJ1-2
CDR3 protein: CASSQEGVYGYTF

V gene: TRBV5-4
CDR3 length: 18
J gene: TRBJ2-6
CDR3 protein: CASSLSGSIRSGANVLTF

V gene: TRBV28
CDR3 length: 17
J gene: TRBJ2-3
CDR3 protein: CASFRGAGGTSTDTQYF

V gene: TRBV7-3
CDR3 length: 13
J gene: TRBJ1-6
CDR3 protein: CASSHGLGSPLHF

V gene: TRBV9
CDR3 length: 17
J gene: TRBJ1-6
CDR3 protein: CASSSPGGVSGNSPLHF

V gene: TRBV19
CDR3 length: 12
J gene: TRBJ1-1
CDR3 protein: CASSYYTLEAFF

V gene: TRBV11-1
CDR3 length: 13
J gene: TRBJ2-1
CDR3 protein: CASGGQGGNEQFF

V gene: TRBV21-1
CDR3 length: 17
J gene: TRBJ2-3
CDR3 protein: CASSNLPRGSSTDTQYF

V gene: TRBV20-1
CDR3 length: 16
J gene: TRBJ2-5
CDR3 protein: CSAGPLLAPTQETQYF

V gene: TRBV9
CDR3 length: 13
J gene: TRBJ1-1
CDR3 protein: CASRGQGGTEAFF

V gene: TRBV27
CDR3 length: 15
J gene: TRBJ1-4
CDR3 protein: CASSLSSATNEKLFF